This T cell receptor (beta chain) was found in a study of T cell responses to AZD1222 COVID-19 vaccine. Broader study findings: Unmutated variant regions reportedly attract nearly half of all spike-specific TCRs. Females made up more of the donors, who were largely white British, and clonal diversity may have come out too low. The study identified only five or six AZD1222 recipients as seropositive at baseline. Every sample of the repertoires postdated the peak T cell response.

Using immunoSEQ multiplex PCR, the repertoire was profiled, and TCRdb retains in-frame clones only, with some absent. The repertoire holds approximately 190,000 clones, with approximately 91% as singletons. V gave up 4 bases and J gave up 5 bases, with 21 bases separating them. Germline CDR1 reads SGHNT; CDR2 reads YYREEE (reference sequence). The CDR3 runs to 16 residues. Turning to this clone: Its target is not known.

The chain joins TRBV5-4 to TRBJ1-2; no definite D call. The starting material was peripheral blood, obtained on day 0 of AZD1222 vaccination. This sequence was found in an adult in good health. In DNA form, the CDR3 reads TGTGCCAGCAGCACACCCCAGGTTACGGTGGGATATGGCTACACCTTC. Its protein product is CASSTPQVTVGYGYTF. Complete variable domain (other parts from reference TRBV5-4 and TRBJ1-2): ETGVTQSPTHLIKTRGQQVTLRCSSQSGHNTVSWYQQALGQGPQFIFQYYREEENGRGNFPPRFSGLQFPNYSSELNVNALELDDSALYLCASSTPQVTVGYGYTFGSGTRLTVV.